Following are 17 T cell receptor beta chains from one sample sequenced in a study of vaccination effects on CD4 cells after COVID-19. Within the ViraFEST assay, antigen-specific CD4+ T cells underwent expansion with viral peptide pools prior to sequencing. CD4+ T cells were isolated after about nine days of culture. Each participant was given two doses of one vaccine (BNT162b2 or mRNA-1273). TCRdb's table, derived via immunoSEQ multiplex PCR, lists solely in-frame clones and lacks some. The repertoire holds some 17,000 clones, with 70% as singletons. Their recognized antigens are unknown. The specimen was CD4+ T cells from PBMCs cultured with SARS-CoV-2 spike peptides, collected after COVID-19 vaccination. These TCRs come from a human donor who received a COVID-19 vaccine.

This chain joins TRBV14 and TRBJ1-4; 9 bases agree with TRBD1. V shed 4 bases, J shed 7 bases, and the junction held 7 bases outside the gene matches. The CDR3 has 15 residues. Germline loops: CDR1 SGHDN, CDR2 FVKESK. CDR3 DNA: TGTGCCAGCAGCCTCGCCGGGACAGGGCCTGAAAAACTGTTTTTT. This translates into CASSLAGTGPEKLFF.

The CDR3: CASSLGPQGNEQFF. DNA of the CDR3: TGCGCCAGCAGCTTGGGGCCTCAGGGGAATGAGCAGTTCTTC. V is TRBV5-1 and J is TRBJ2-1, with a tentative D call TRBD1 (6 bases). V lost 0 bases, J lost 7 bases, and 11 bases lay in between. CDR1 SGHRS and CDR2 YFSETQ come from the germline V gene. The CDR3 extends over 14 amino acids.

V and J are TRBV6-5 and TRBJ2-3, with 12 positions matching TRBD2. Germline V lookup: CDR1 MNHEY, CDR2 SVGAGI. V gave up 8 bases and J gave up 2 bases; unmatched junction bases: 5. The CDR3 has 15 amino acids. The CDR3 DNA is TGTGCCAGCGAGACTAGCGGGGGATACACAGATACGCAGTATTTT. Translated: CASETSGGYTDTQYF.

The chain links TRBV5-8 to TRBJ2-2, with D possibly being TRBD1 (5 bases). Germline loops: CDR1 SGHTS, CDR2 YDEGEE. The ends were cut back, 1 base at V and 1 base at J, with 11 bases in the middle. The CDR3 spans 16 residues. The CDR3: CASSLSQGLNTGELFF. The DNA for the CDR3 is TGTGCCAGCAGCTTGAGTCAGGGCCTGAACACCGGGGAGCTGTTTTTT. Looking up the rest from reference TRBV5-8 and TRBJ2-2 gives the full variable domain: EAGVTQSPTHLIKTRGQQATLRCSPISGHTSVYWYQQALGLGLQFLLWYDEGEERNRGNFPPRFSGRQFPNYSSELNVNALELEDSALYLCASSLSQGLNTGELFFGEGSRLTVL.

The chain carries TRBV6-2 or TRBV6-3 and TRBJ1-1; 10 bases are a match to TRBD1. This CDR3 has 16 residues. Per the germline V gene, CDR1 is MNHEY and CDR2 is SVGEGT. V lost 5 bases, J lost 5 bases, and 11 bases stayed unmatched. The CDR3 region is CASSPYPGQGGTEAFF. CDR3 bases: TGTGCCAGCAGTCCCTACCCTGGACAGGGGGGGACTGAAGCTTTCTTT.

The V gene is TRBV6-5, the J gene TRBJ1-1; TRBD1 agrees at 9 bases. The CDR3 loop spans 15 amino acids. Losses at the gene ends were 7 bases for V and 1 base for J; bases not matched to a gene: 7. Germline V gene data show CDR1 as MNHEY and CDR2 as SVGAGI. CDR3 nucleotides: TGTGCCAGCACCACAACAGGGGGCAGGAACACTGAAGCTTTCTTT. Its translation is CASTTTGGRNTEAFF.

This clone is deemed large. This sequence joins TRBV18 and TRBJ1-1, with D perhaps TRBD1 (5 bases). The V gene's germline CDR1 is KGHSH and CDR2 LQKENI. V shed 3 bases and J shed 1 base, with 9 bases lying between them. CDR3 length: 14 amino acids. The CDR3 loop is CASSPAGTNTEAFF. CDR3 nucleotide sequence: TGTGCCAGCTCACCGGCAGGGACGAACACTGAAGCTTTCTTT.

This chain links TRBV6-5 with TRBJ2-7, with unresolved D. The V gene's germline CDR1 is MNHEY and CDR2 SVGAGI. This CDR3 region has 14 residues. V was shortened by 6 bases and J by 0 bases, with 12 bases between the two germline ends. The CDR3: CASRLDQSSYEQYF. In nucleotides, the CDR3 is TGTGCCAGCAGATTGGATCAAAGCTCCTACGAGCAGTACTTC.

The chain's CDR3 is CASSTGGMLGGGTDTQYF. The CDR3 nucleotides are TGCGCCAGCAGTACGGGGGGGATGTTAGGGGGCGGAACGGATACGCAGTATTTT. This chain joins TRBV5-1 and TRBJ2-3, with D possibly TRBD2 on 8 matching bases. CDR1 is SGHRS, CDR2 YFSETQ, per germline. CDR3 size: 18 residues. V lost 5 bases and J 6 bases, leaving 28 bases between the germline ends.

This rearrangement joins TRBV28 to TRBJ1-2; D is unresolved. CDR3 length equals 14 residues. The V end lost 6 bases, the J end lost 1 base, and 12 bases lay between the germline ends. The germline gives CDR1 MDHEN, CDR2 SYDVKM. The CDR3 DNA is TGTGCCAGCAGACCAAACAGATTTAACTATGGCTACACCTTC. This gives the protein CASRPNRFNYGYTF.

V and J are TRBV9 and TRBJ2-7; D gene uncertain. The CDR3 has 8 amino acids. Looked up from germline, CDR1 is SGDLS and CDR2 is YYNGEE. V lost 2 bases and J 13 bases, leaving 4 bases between the germline ends. The CDR3, as DNA: TGTGCCAGCAGCGTTATATACTTC. Protein: CASSVIYF.

The chain links TRBV15 to TRBJ1-5; D unclear. The CDR3 runs to 14 residues. The V end was cut by 3 bases, the J end by 4 bases, with 10 bases between. Germline CDR1 reads LNHNV; CDR2 reads YYDKDF (reference sequence). The CDR3: CATSRDHLNQPQHF. The CDR3 bases are TGTGCCACCAGCAGGGACCATCTTAATCAGCCCCAGCATTTT.

The V call is TRBV30, the J call TRBJ2-1; no firm D call. Germline V gives CDR1 GTSNPN, CDR2 SVGIG (reference sequence). V was trimmed by 0 bases and J by 4 bases, leaving 7 bases between them. There are 13 residues in the CDR3. For the CDR3, the DNA is TGTGCCTGGAGTGTACTTGATTACAATGAGCAGTTCTTC. Translating it yields CAWSVLDYNEQFF. The full variable domain, in which reference TRBV30 and TRBJ2-1 provide the parts outside the CDR3, is SQTIHQWPATLVQPVGSPLSLECTVEGTSNPNLYWYRQAAGRGLQLLFYSVGIGQISSEVPQNLSASRPQDRQFILSSKKLLLSDSGFYLCAWSVLDYNEQFFGPGTRLTVL.

The chain combines TRBV18 with TRBJ1-1; the D is unclear. The germline CDR1 and CDR2 sequences are KGHSH and LQKENI. The CDR3 covers 14 residues. The germline V and J ends were trimmed by 1 base and 4 bases, with 10 bases remaining between them. The CDR3 here is CASSPRKDGTEAFF. The CDR3 bases are TGTGCCAGCTCACCACGGAAAGACGGCACTGAAGCTTTCTTT.

By frequency in the sample, this clone is medium-sized. The V gene is TRBV29-1, the J gene TRBJ1-1; perhaps TRBD1 as D (6 bases). The V end was cut by 2 bases, the J end by 7 bases, with 11 bases between. The CDR3 is made up of 12 amino acids. Germline V lookup: CDR1 SQVTM, CDR2 ANQGSEA. This CDR3 is CSVEWGLSEAFF. The CDR3 DNA reads TGCAGCGTTGAATGGGGGCTTAGTGAAGCTTTCTTT.

The V and J genes are TRBV6-5 and TRBJ1-3, with 8 bases lining up with TRBD1. Per the germline V gene, CDR1 is MNHEY and CDR2 is SVGAGI. Trimming cost V 5 bases and J 3 bases; bases outside gene matches: 3. There are 14 residues in the CDR3. The CDR3 loop is CASSQTGVGNTIYF. The CDR3 DNA sequence: TGTGCCAGCAGTCAGACAGGGGTTGGAAACACCATATATTTT.

The chain employs TRBV5-1 and TRBJ1-1; D is possibly TRBD1 (5 bases). This CDR3 has 16 residues. V shed 2 bases and J shed 5 bases, with 19 bases lying between them. The germline V gene encodes CDR1 SGHRS and CDR2 YFSETQ. The CDR3 spells CASSFKYSSGATEAFF. Written as DNA, the CDR3 is TGCGCCAGCAGCTTTAAGTATTCTTCTGGGGCAACTGAAGCTTTCTTT.